The 31 T cell receptor beta chains given below trace back to one sample, sequenced in a study of blood T cells in healthy people across ages. Primed by a sample-barcoded 5' primer and a J-beta primer mix, a second PCR proceeded for roughly 7 to 11 cycles. Each CDR3 protein is one row after TCRdb ran MiXCR on the 5' RACE reads. The sample contains approximately 800,000 distinct CDR3 sequences, approximately 53% of which appear only once. Sequencing used blood. These receptor sequences come from an elderly man in good health.

The chain couples TRBV5-1 to TRBJ2-3, with no clear D. This CDR3 region has 16 residues. V was trimmed by 0 bases and J by 0 bases, leaving 11 bases between them. Germline V CDR1 and CDR2: SGHRS, YFSETQ. The CDR3 spells CASSLGAASSTDTQYF. The CDR3 DNA is TGCGCCAGCAGCTTGGGGGCAGCCAGTAGCACAGATACGCAGTATTTT.

This chain joins TRBV5-4 and TRBJ2-1; D is unresolved. The length of the CDR3 is 14 residues. The V end lost 0 bases, the J end lost 6 bases, and 10 bases lay between the germline ends. Germline V gene lookup returns CDR1 SGHNT and CDR2 YYREEE (reference sequence). CDR3 in DNA: TGTGCCAGCAGCTTGGTTCCTAGTGCCAATGAGCAGTTCTTC. Encoded protein: CASSLVPSANEQFF. The full variable domain, with the rest looked up from reference TRBV5-4 and TRBJ2-1, is ETGVTQSPTHLIKTRGQQVTLRCSSQSGHNTVSWYQQALGQGPQFIFQYYREEENGRGNFPPRFSGLQFPNYSSELNVNALELDDSALYLCASSLVPSANEQFFGPGTRLTVL.

CDR3 coding DNA: TGCAGCGTTGGGCTAACAGGCGAGCAGTACTTC. It yields the protein CSVGLTGEQYF. The rearrangement links TRBV29-1 to TRBJ2-7; D is perhaps TRBD1 (5 bases). V was clipped by 4 bases and J by 6 bases, with 10 bases between them. The CDR3 is made up of 11 amino acids. From germline, CDR1 is SQVTM and CDR2 ANQGSEA.

The chain couples TRBV7-9 to TRBJ1-1; possibly TRBD1 for D (5 bases). This CDR3 comprises 14 residues. Deletions cut 5 bases from V and 3 bases from J, with 13 bases between. Germline V gives CDR1 SEHNR, CDR2 FQNEAQ (reference sequence). Here the CDR3 DNA reads TGTGCCAGCAGCGAGGGGCAGTATTACACTGAAGCTTTCTTT. Protein: CASSEGQYYTEAFF.

This clonotype was detected a few times. In DNA form, the CDR3 reads TGCAGCGTGACGACAGGGCTGAACACTGAAGCTTTCTTT. Amino acid sequence: CSVTTGLNTEAFF. The V and J genes are TRBV29-1 and TRBJ1-1; the match to TRBD1 covers 7 bases. The junction had 4 bases not matched to a gene; V was cut back by 6 bases and J by 0 bases. CDR1 is SQVTM and CDR2 is ANQGSEA in the germline V gene. The CDR3 contains 13 residues.

This clonotype was observed many times. The chain couples TRBV4-1 to TRBJ2-7; a weak D match, TRBD2 (5 bases). V shed 4 bases and J shed 0 bases, with 10 bases lying between them. The CDR3 spans 14 residues. Germline V CDR1 and CDR2: MGHRA, YSYEKL. CDR3 nucleotides: TGCGCCAGCAGCCCTATGCGGGTCTCCTACGAGCAGTACTTC. The encoded protein is CASSPMRVSYEQYF.

V usage is TRBV14 and J usage is TRBJ1-1; 8 bases map to TRBD1. Losses at the gene ends were 3 bases for V and 1 base for J; bases not matched to a gene: 4. CDR1 and CDR2 from the germline V gene are SGHDN and FVKESK. The CDR3 contains 15 residues. This CDR3 reads CASSQRTGRNTEAFF. The CDR3 DNA follows: TGTGCCAGCAGCCAGCGGACAGGGAGGAACACTGAAGCTTTCTTT.

A few counts support this clonotype. J is TRBJ2-7 and V is TRBV5-1; maybe TRBD1 (7 bases). In germline, CDR1 is SGHRS, CDR2 YFSETQ. There are 14 residues in the CDR3. Trimming took off 4 bases at V and 5 bases at J, with 16 bases between the two ends. The CDR3 DNA reads as TGCGCCAGCAGCCAGGAGTCCAGGGGGGACGAGCAGTACTTC. Translated: CASSQESRGDEQYF.

In DNA form, the CDR3 reads TGCAGTGCTAGATGGACAGCTCTAGCCAAAAACATTCAGTACTTC. As protein: CSARWTALAKNIQYF. V and J are TRBV20-1 and TRBJ2-4; D may be TRBD1 (6 bases). V was cut by 2 bases and J by 0 bases, with 11 bases left in between. The CDR3 runs to 15 residues. Germline CDR1 and CDR2: DFQATT and SNEGSKA (reference sequence).

V gene TRBV7-2 combines with J gene TRBJ2-7; tentatively, D is TRBD2 (6 bases). The V gene lost 7 bases and the J gene lost 0 bases, with 10 bases spanning the gap. The CDR3 has 13 amino acids. The germline V gene encodes CDR1 SGHTA and CDR2 FQGNSA. CDR3 amino acids: CASKLSGSYEQYF. The CDR3 region has the DNA TGTGCCAGCAAGCTTAGCGGCTCCTACGAGCAGTACTTC. Full variable domain (outside the CDR3, taken from reference TRBV7-2 and TRBJ2-7): GAGVSQSPSNKVTEKGKDVELRCDPISGHTALYWYRQSLGQGLEFLIYFQGNSAPDKSGLPSDRFSAERTGGSVSTLTIQRTQQEDSAVYLCASKLSGSYEQYFGPGTRLTVT.

V usage is TRBV2 and J usage is TRBJ1-2; D unresolved. CDR3 length: 13 residues. Germline V CDR1 and CDR2: SNHLY, FYNNEI. V was trimmed by 4 bases and J by 2 bases, leaving 8 bases between them. The CDR3 sequence: CASSGGSNYGYTF. The CDR3 DNA follows: TGTGCCAGCAGTGGCGGATCAAACTATGGCTACACCTTC.

In its sample, this clonotype was seen a few times. Compared with germline, one end of the junction differs, possibly owing to a read error. The chain employs TRBV2 and TRBJ2-7; possibly TRBD1 for D (5 bases). Germline values: CDR1 SNHLY, CDR2 FYNNEI. The CDR3 is 14 amino acids. CDR3 amino acids: CASRQGWNPYVQYF. CDR3 DNA sequence: TGTGCCAGCCGGCAGGGTTGGAACCCATACGTGCAGTACTTC.

There are a few counts of this clonotype. This chain uses TRBV11-2 with TRBJ2-7; TRBD2 matches 13 bases. V lost 3 bases to trimming and J lost 1 base; unmatched junction nucleotides: 9. The CDR3 is 18 amino acids. Germline assignment: CDR1 SGHAT and CDR2 FQNNGV. CDR3 loop: CASSFVRTSGRTSYEQYF. CDR3 in DNA: TGTGCCAGCAGCTTCGTCAGGACTAGCGGGAGAACATCCTACGAGCAGTACTTC.

The CDR3 here is CASTLRWGSAYNSPLHF. CDR3 DNA sequence: TGTGCCAGCACCCTTAGGTGGGGCAGCGCCTATAATTCACCCCTCCACTTT. The J gene is TRBJ1-6, the V gene TRBV7-2; tentative D call: TRBD1 (5 bases). The CDR3 sequence is 17 residues long. Germline V CDR1 and CDR2: SGHTA, FQGNSA. The ends were cut back, 7 bases at V and 2 bases at J, with 18 bases in the middle.

The chain combines TRBV20-1 with TRBJ1-4, with D possibly TRBD1 on 6 matching bases. This CDR3 has 16 residues. V shed 2 bases and J shed 0 bases, with 13 bases lying between them. The germline gives CDR1 DFQATT, CDR2 SNEGSKA (reference sequence). The CDR3 DNA reads as TGCAGTGCTAGAATCGGACAGATTGCAACTAATGAAAAACTGTTTTTT. Its protein is CSARIGQIATNEKLFF.

This clonotype was detected only a few times. The rearrangement uses TRBV11-1 and TRBJ2-5; a weak D match, TRBD2 (5 bases). The germline V gene has CDR1 SGHAT and CDR2 FQDESV (reference sequence). V dropped 1 base and J dropped 4 bases, with 13 bases sitting between them. The CDR3 spans 15 residues. CDR3: CASSLESAGAETQYF. CDR3 in DNA: TGTGCCAGCAGCTTAGAATCGGCGGGCGCAGAGACCCAGTACTTC.

The chain uses TRBV7-9 and TRBJ2-7, with 11 bases lining up with TRBD1. The CDR3 totals 21 residues. CDR1 and CDR2 (germline): SEHNR, FQNEAQ (reference sequence). The ends lost 5 bases at V and 2 bases at J; junction bases unmatched: 23. In DNA form, the CDR3 reads TGTGCCAGCAGCCACGGACAGGGGGCGAGGGCTAGCGGGTTACAGGCCTACGAGCAGTACTTC. Protein: CASSHGQGARASGLQAYEQYF.

J is TRBJ2-1 and V is TRBV27, with D maybe TRBD2 (6 bases). This CDR3 has 15 residues. Germline V lookup: CDR1 MNHEY, CDR2 SMNVEV (reference sequence). Trimming removed 5 bases from V and 0 bases from J, with 11 bases in between. The CDR3 DNA sequence: TGTGCCAGCAGTCGGAGGGGAACCTCCTACAATGAGCAGTTCTTC. It specifies CASSRRGTSYNEQFF.

V gene TRBV25-1 combines with J gene TRBJ2-5, with 7 positions matching TRBD2. CDR1 and CDR2 (germline): MGHDK, SYGVNS. There are 14 residues in the CDR3. The J segment lost 5 bases and the V segment lost 9 bases, leaving 12 bases of the junction unmatched. This CDR3 is CASPGGEMRETQYF. The CDR3 region has the DNA TGTGCCAGTCCGGGGGGTGAGATGAGGGAGACCCAGTACTTC.

This chain connects TRBV20-1 to TRBJ2-2; 7 positions agree with TRBD1. Losses at the gene ends were 5 bases for V and 4 bases for J; bases not matched to a gene: 10. Germline-derived CDR1 and CDR2 are DFQATT and SNEGSKA (reference sequence). This CDR3 comprises 15 residues. For the CDR3, the DNA is TGCAGTGCTCCCACAGGGGTGCCAGCCACCGGGGAGCTGTTTTTT. This codes for CSAPTGVPATGELFF.

The J gene is TRBJ2-1, the V gene TRBV10-3, with a tentative D call TRBD1 (6 bases). Trimming took off 6 bases at V and 9 bases at J, with 15 bases between the two ends. CDR1 and CDR2 from the germline V gene are ENHRY and SYGVKD. CDR3 length: 13 residues. CDR3 DNA sequence: TGTGCCATCAGCACTGGTGGGGGCAGTGAGCAGTTCTTC. Encoded protein: CAISTGGGSEQFF.

The chain carries TRBV9 and TRBJ2-1, with D possibly TRBD1 on 5 matching bases. Trimming cost V 4 bases and J 4 bases, with 18 bases left between them. Germline V lookup: CDR1 SGDLS, CDR2 YYNGEE. The CDR3 runs 16 residues. CDR3 sequence: CASSLERGQRYNEQFF. DNA for the CDR3: TGTGCCAGCAGCCTCGAAAGGGGCCAGAGATACAATGAGCAGTTCTTC.

V usage is TRBV9 and J usage is TRBJ1-4, with D maybe TRBD1 (5 bases). Germline CDR1 and CDR2: SGDLS and YYNGEE. This CDR3 is 15 amino acids long. Between the trimmed V and J ends, which lost 4 bases and 3 bases, there was a span of 13 bases. The CDR3 nucleotides read TGTGCCAGCAGCTTTGGACCGACAGCTAATGAAAAACTGTTTTTT. This encodes CASSFGPTANEKLFF.

The gene calls are TRBV2 and TRBJ1-2; a weak D match, TRBD1 (5 bases). The CDR3 sequence is 12 residues long. The V end lost 8 bases, the J end lost 7 bases, and 14 bases lay between the germline ends. The germline V gene has CDR1 SNHLY and CDR2 FYNNEI. The CDR3 nucleotides read TGTGCCAGCGACAGTAGGGGTGCTGGCTACACCTTC. It translates to CASDSRGAGYTF.

This chain joins TRBV20-1 and TRBJ2-7; 12 bases line up with TRBD1. With V trimmed by 3 bases and J by 4 bases, 7 bases remained unmatched. CDR3 length equals 15 residues. CDR1 DFQATT and CDR2 SNEGSKA come from the germline V gene (reference sequence). As DNA, the CDR3 is TGCAGTGCTAGTTCCCCGGGACAGGGGGCTTACGAGCAGTACTTC. It is translated as CSASSPGQGAYEQYF.

The chain combines TRBV27 with TRBJ2-2; no clear D gene. Trimming stripped 6 bases from V and 8 bases from J, with 4 bases between. Looked up from germline, CDR1 is MNHEY and CDR2 is SMNVEV (reference sequence). The CDR3 loop spans 10 amino acids. CDR3 coding DNA: TGTGCCAGCAGGTGGGGGGAGCTGTTTTTT. It is translated as CASRWGELFF.

This clonotype was counted between two and nine times. The rearrangement joins TRBV5-1 to TRBJ2-2, with D uncertain. The CDR3 runs 16 residues. Trimming shortened V by 0 bases and J by 2 bases, and 11 bases separated the two germline ends. Germline V gives CDR1 SGHRS, CDR2 YFSETQ. The CDR3 DNA is TGCGCCAGCAGCTTGGCCACTACCCTAAACACCGGGGAGCTGTTTTTT. Protein: CASSLATTLNTGELFF.

The rearrangement joins TRBV29-1 to TRBJ2-7; the D gene is possibly TRBD1 (5 bases). The CDR3 has 14 amino acids. Trimming removed 6 bases from V and 6 bases from J, with 21 bases in between. CDR1 is SQVTM, CDR2 ANQGSEA, per germline. CDR3 loop: CSVAWAGPASEQYF. CDR3 in DNA: TGCAGCGTGGCCTGGGCAGGGCCGGCGAGCGAGCAGTACTTC.

The rearrangement joins TRBV12-3 or TRBV12-4 to TRBJ2-3; D is possibly TRBD1 or TRBD2 (6 bases each). This CDR3 is built from 14 residues. Trimming removed 6 bases at V and 2 bases at J, with 12 bases between. CDR3 in amino acids: CASSRGPNTDTQYF. The DNA of the CDR3 is TGTGCCAGCAGCCGGGGGCCGAACACAGATACGCAGTATTTT.

The chain uses TRBV12-3 or TRBV12-4 and TRBJ2-1; tentative D call: TRBD1 (6 bases). The CDR3 runs 15 residues. The V gene lost 3 bases and the J gene lost 8 bases, with 17 bases spanning the gap. CDR3 coding DNA: TGTGCCAGCAGTTTGAGGGGGATCCCCTATGATGAGCAGTTCTTC. Amino acids: CASSLRGIPYDEQFF.

V gene TRBV14 combines with J gene TRBJ1-2, with 7 bases that match TRBD1. Trimming took 2 bases from V and 1 from J; bases not matched to a gene: 4. Germline V gene data show CDR1 as SGHDN and CDR2 as FVKESK. CDR3 length: 15 amino acids. CDR3 region: CASSQRQGRNYGYTF. The CDR3 coding sequence is TGTGCCAGCAGCCAACGACAGGGTCGTAACTATGGCTACACCTTC.